A selection of T cell receptor beta chains follows, all from one sample in a study of blood T cell repertoires in COVID-19. Sequenced by immunoSEQ multiplex PCR; TCRdb stores in-frame clones only, minus some. The sample contains about 210,000 clones, 89% of which appear only once. The sequenced sample consisted of peripheral blood. The receptor set was obtained from a woman aged 35 to 49 with acute or convalescent COVID-19. Each CDR3 is given with its conserved first and last residue. A D gene is named only where the DNA matches it firmly. For some rows the clone size is stated as once, few or many, or as a class when expanded; others skip it.

clone_size d_call j_call v_call cdr3_nt cdr3_aa
NA NA TRBJ1-6 TRBV7-9 TGTGCCAGCACGTTTACAGGGAGTCACTCACCCCTCCACTTT CASTFTGSHSPLHF
NA NA TRBJ2-1 TRBV19 TGTGCCAGTAGTATAGAGCAGGGCGGATGGTACAATGAGCAGTTCTTC CASSIEQGGWYNEQFF
NA NA TRBJ2-1 TRBV12-5 TGTGCTAGTGGTTTGAGGGGGGGCCCCAATGAGCAGTTCTTC CASGLRGGPNEQFF
once TRBD1 TRBJ2-3 TRBV9 TGTGCCAGCAGCGCTACGACAGGGGAAGGAACAGATACGCAGTATTTT CASSATTGEGTDTQYF
NA NA TRBJ2-1 TRBV10-2 TGCGCCAGCGGCCTTGGTACAGAGCAGTTCTTC CASGLGTEQFF
NA TRBD1 TRBJ2-2 TRBV6-5 TGTGCCAGCAGGCGACAGGGTACCACCGGGGAGCTGTTTTTT CASRRQGTTGELFF
NA NA TRBJ1-1 TRBV12-5 TGTGCTAGTGGTTTGGTAGTCGGACGGGAAACTGAAGCTTTCTTT CASGLVVGRETEAFF
NA NA TRBJ1-1 TRBV12-3/TRBV12-4 TGTGCCAGCAGTCTTCCGGGATCCGAAGCTTTCTTT CASSLPGSEAFF
NA NA TRBJ2-2 TRBV4-1 TGCGCCAGCAGCTCCCTAGCGAGCGGGGAGCTGTTTTTT CASSSLASGELFF
once NA TRBJ1-5 TRBV7-2 TGTGCCAGCAGCTTGGGCCGGGGTCAGCCCCAGCATTTT CASSLGRGQPQHF
NA NA TRBJ2-1 TRBV19 TGTGCCAGTGCATGGGTGGGAGATGAGCAGTTCTTC CASAWVGDEQFF
NA NA TRBJ1-6 TRBV13 TGTGCCAGCAGCTCTTCGGAGTCACGCCTCCACTTT CASSSSESRLHF
NA TRBD2 TRBJ2-3 TRBV24-1 TGTGCCACCAGTGACCATAGCGGGGGGACGGCCACGCAGTATTTT CATSDHSGGTATQYF
NA TRBD2 TRBJ2-5 TRBV5-5 TGTGCCAGCAGCTTGGTAGCGGGTTTGGAGACCCAGTACTTC CASSLVAGLETQYF
NA NA TRBJ1-4 TRBV19 TGTGCCAGTAGTACACCGGGACACCTGGGTGAAAAACTGTTTTTT CASSTPGHLGEKLFF
NA TRBD1 TRBJ2-5 TRBV12-5 TGTGCTAGTGGTTTGGTACTTCGTCAGGGGGCGGAGACCCAGTACTTC CASGLVLRQGAETQYF
NA NA TRBJ1-2 TRBV5-1 TGCGCCAGCAGCTTGTACGAGGGTGCGTATGGCTACACCTTC CASSLYEGAYGYTF
NA TRBD1 TRBJ2-5 TRBV30 TGTGCCTGGACAAGGGGGCTCGAGACCCAGTACTTC CAWTRGLETQYF
NA TRBD1 TRBJ1-5 TRBV28 TGTGCCAGCAGTGAGGGACAGGGGGCGAACCAGCCCCAGCATTTT CASSEGQGANQPQHF
once NA TRBJ2-2 TRBV7-5 TGTGCCAGAAGCTTACCCCCGGACAAAGAGGCCGCGAACACCGGGGAGCTGTTTTTT CARSLPPDKEAANTGELFF
NA NA TRBJ2-5 TRBV2 TGTGCCAGCAAGGAGGGTTCCGAGACCCAGTACTTC CASKEGSETQYF
once TRBD1 TRBJ1-6 TRBV25-1 TGTGCCAGCAGTGAATCGGGGACAGTTAATTCACCCCTCCACTTT CASSESGTVNSPLHF
few NA TRBJ1-2 TRBV4-1 TGCGCCAGCAGCCAAGATCAGGGGTCAAACTATGGCTACACCTTC CASSQDQGSNYGYTF
NA NA TRBJ1-1 TRBV10-3 TGTGCCATAAGACACCTGAACACTGAAGCTTTCTTT CAIRHLNTEAFF
NA TRBD1 TRBJ1-4 TRBV2 TGTGCCAGCAGTGAAGCGACAGGGGCAAATGAAAAACTGTTTTTT CASSEATGANEKLFF
once NA TRBJ2-3 TRBV9 TGTGCCAGCAGCGGATTAGCGGATACGCAGTATTTT CASSGLADTQYF
NA TRBD2 TRBJ2-1 TRBV7-2 TGTGCCAGCAGCTCCTACAGCGGGGTCCGTGAGCAGTTCTTC CASSSYSGVREQFF
NA TRBD1 TRBJ1-2 TRBV19 TGTGCCAGTAGTCAATTGGGACAGGACTATGGCTACACCTTC CASSQLGQDYGYTF
once TRBD1 TRBJ1-5 TRBV27 TGTGCCAGCAGTTTTGACAGGGGAGGTCAGCCCCAGCATTTT CASSFDRGGQPQHF
NA TRBD2 TRBJ2-3 TRBV10-3 TGTGCCATCAGTGAGTCGACTAGCGAGGCAGATACGCAGTATTTT CAISESTSEADTQYF
once NA TRBJ1-5 TRBV12-2 TGTGCAAGTCGCTTAGCGGCCTTACAGGGCAATCAGCCCCAGCATTTT CASRLAALQGNQPQHF
NA TRBD1 TRBJ1-2 TRBV5-6 TGTGCCAGCAGCTTGGGGTCCGGGACAGGGCGCGGAGGGGGCTACACCTTC CASSLGSGTGRGGGYTF
NA NA TRBJ1-1 TRBV16 TGTGCCAGCAGCCAATTTACTGGGGACATAGTAGCTTTCTTT CASSQFTGDIVAFF
NA NA TRBJ1-2 TRBV30 TGTGCCTGGAGTCTAATTGTCTATGGCTACACCTTC CAWSLIVYGYTF
NA TRBD1 TRBJ1-2 TRBV9 TGTGCCAGCAGCGCGACAGGGTATGAGTTTAACTATGGCTACACCTTC CASSATGYEFNYGYTF
NA NA TRBJ1-3 TRBV18 TGTGCCAGCTCACCAACCCTCCCAGTCTCTGGAAACACCATATATTTT CASSPTLPVSGNTIYF